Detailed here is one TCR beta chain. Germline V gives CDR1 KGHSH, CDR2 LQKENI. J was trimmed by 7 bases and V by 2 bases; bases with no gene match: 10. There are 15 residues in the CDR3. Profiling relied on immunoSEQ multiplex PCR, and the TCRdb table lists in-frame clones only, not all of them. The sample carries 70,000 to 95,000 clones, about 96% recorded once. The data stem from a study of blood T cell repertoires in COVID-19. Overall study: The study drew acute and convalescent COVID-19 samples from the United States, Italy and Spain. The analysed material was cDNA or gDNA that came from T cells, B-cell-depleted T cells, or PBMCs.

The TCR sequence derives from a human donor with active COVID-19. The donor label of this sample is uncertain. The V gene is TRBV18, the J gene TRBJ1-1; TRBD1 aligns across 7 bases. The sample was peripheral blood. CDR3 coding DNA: TGTGCCAGCTCACCATTCGGCAGGGGGACGGTTGAAGCTTTCTTT. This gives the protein CASSPFGRGTVEAFF.